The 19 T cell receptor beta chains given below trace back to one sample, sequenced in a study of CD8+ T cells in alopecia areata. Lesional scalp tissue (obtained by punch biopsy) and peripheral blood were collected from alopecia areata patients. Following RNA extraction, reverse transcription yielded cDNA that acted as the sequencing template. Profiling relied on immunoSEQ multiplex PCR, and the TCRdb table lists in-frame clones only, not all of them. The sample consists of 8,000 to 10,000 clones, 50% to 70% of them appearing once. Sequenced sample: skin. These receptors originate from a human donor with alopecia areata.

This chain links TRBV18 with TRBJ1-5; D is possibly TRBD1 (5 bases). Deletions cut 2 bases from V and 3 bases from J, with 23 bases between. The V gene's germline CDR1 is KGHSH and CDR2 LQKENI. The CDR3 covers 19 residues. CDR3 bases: TGTGCCAGCTCACCAATGTGGAGGGGCGGGCAGGGTCCCAATCAGCCCCAGCATTTT. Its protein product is CASSPMWRGGQGPNQPQHF.

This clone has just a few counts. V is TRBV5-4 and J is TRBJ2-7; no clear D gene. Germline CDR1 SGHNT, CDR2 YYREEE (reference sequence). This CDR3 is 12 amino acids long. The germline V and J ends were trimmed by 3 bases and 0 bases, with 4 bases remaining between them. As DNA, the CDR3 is TGTGCCAGCAGCTCGGACTCCTACGAGCAGTACTTC. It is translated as CASSSDSYEQYF.

The CDR3 nucleotides read TGTGCCAGCAGCCCAGGACAGGGGACTAATGAAAAACTGTTTTTT. As protein: CASSPGQGTNEKLFF. The chain joins TRBV7-9 to TRBJ1-4; 9 bases fit TRBD1. After removal of 5 bases from V and 2 bases from J, the junction contained 3 bases not matched to a gene. The CDR3 is made up of 15 amino acids. Germline V CDR1 and CDR2: SEHNR, FQNEAQ (reference sequence).

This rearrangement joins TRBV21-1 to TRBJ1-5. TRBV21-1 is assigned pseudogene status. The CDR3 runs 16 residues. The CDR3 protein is CASSNLGGPNNQPQHF. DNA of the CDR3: TGTGCCAGCAGCAATCTTGGAGGGCCTAACAATCAGCCCCAGCATTTT.

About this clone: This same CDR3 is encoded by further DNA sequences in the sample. This chain's CDR3 is CASSLLVGGTEAFF. CDR3 DNA sequence: TGTGCCAGCAGTTTACTTGTAGGGGGGACTGAAGCTTTCTTT. The chain employs TRBV27 and TRBJ1-1; D is perhaps TRBD1 (6 bases). V shed 2 bases and J shed 5 bases, with 12 bases lying between them. This CDR3 has 14 residues. In germline, CDR1 is MNHEY, CDR2 SMNVEV (reference sequence).

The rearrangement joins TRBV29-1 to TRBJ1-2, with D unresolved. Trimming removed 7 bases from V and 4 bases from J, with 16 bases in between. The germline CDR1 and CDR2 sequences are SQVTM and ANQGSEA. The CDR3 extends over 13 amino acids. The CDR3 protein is CSATTKPFYGYTF. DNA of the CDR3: TGCAGCGCTACGACAAAACCTTTCTATGGCTACACCTTC.

CDR3 sequence reads: CASSWRRPALTSTDTQYF. DNA of the CDR3: TGTGCCAGCAGCTGGAGGAGACCCGCCTTAACAAGCACAGATACGCAGTATTTT. V usage is TRBV7-8 and J usage is TRBJ2-3, with D possibly matching TRBD2 (5 bases). This CDR3 is built from 18 residues. The germline gives CDR1 SGHVS, CDR2 FQNEAQ. The V end lost 4 bases, the J end lost 0 bases, and 20 bases lay between the germline ends.

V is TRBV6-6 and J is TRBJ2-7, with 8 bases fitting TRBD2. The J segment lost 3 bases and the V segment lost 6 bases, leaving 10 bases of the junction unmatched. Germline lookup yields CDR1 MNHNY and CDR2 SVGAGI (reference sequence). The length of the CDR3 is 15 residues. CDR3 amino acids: CASRQLAGVLYEQYF. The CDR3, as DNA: TGTGCCAGCAGGCAGCTAGCGGGCGTTCTCTACGAGCAGTACTTC.

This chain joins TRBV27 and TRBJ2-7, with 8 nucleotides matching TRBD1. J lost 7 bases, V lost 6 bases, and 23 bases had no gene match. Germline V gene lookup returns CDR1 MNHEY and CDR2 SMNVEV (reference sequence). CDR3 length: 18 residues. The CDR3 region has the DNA TGTGCCAGCAGCTACAGGGGGGTATCAGGGGGACCGGGGGAAGAGCAGTACTTC. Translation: CASSYRGVSGGPGEEQYF.

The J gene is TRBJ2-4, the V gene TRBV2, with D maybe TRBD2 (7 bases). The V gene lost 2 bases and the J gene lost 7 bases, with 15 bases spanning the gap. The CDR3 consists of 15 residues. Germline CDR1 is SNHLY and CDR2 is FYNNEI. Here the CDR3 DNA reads TGTGCCAGCAGTGAACGGGGGCTTAGCGGGAACATTCAGTACTTC. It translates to CASSERGLSGNIQYF. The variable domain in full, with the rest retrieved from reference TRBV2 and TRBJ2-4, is EPEVTQTPSHQVTQMGQEVILRCVPISNHLYFYWYRQILGQKVEFLVSFYNNEISEKSEIFDDQFSVERPDGSNFTLKIRSTKLEDSAMYFCASSERGLSGNIQYFGAGTRLSVL.

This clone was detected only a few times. This CDR3 reads CASSSAGGIAYEQYF. The CDR3 nucleotides are TGTGCCAGCAGCTCCGCGGGAGGGATCGCCTACGAGCAGTACTTC. The gene calls are TRBV7-9 and TRBJ2-7, with 9 bases matching TRBD2. The CDR3 runs 15 residues. With 4 bases clipped from V and 2 bases from J, the junction kept 6 bases outside the gene matches. Germline assignment: CDR1 SEHNR and CDR2 FQNEAQ (reference sequence).

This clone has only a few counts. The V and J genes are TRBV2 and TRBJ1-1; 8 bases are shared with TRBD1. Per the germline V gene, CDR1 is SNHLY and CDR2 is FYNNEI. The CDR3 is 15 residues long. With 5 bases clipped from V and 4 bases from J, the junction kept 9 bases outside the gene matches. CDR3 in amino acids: CASSKDRARSTEAFF. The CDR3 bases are TGTGCCAGCAGTAAGGACAGGGCGAGGAGCACTGAAGCTTTCTTT.

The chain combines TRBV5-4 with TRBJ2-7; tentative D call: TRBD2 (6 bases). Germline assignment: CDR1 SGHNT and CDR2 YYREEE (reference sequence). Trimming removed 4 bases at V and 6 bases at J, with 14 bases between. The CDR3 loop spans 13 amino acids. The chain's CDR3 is CASSRQPGGEQYF. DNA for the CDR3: TGTGCCAGCAGCAGACAGCCCGGGGGCGAGCAGTACTTC.

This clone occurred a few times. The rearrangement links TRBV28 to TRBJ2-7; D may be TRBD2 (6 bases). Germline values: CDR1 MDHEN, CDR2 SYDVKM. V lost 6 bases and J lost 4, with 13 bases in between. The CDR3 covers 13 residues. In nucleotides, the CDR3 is TGTGCCAGCAGGCCCCCGGCGGGGTACGAGCAGTACTTC. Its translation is CASRPPAGYEQYF.

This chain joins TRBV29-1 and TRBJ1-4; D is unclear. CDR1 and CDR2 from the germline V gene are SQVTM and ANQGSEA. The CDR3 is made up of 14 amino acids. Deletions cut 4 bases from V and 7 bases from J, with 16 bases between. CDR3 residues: CSVGFLAPGEKLFF. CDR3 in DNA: TGCAGCGTTGGTTTTCTTGCCCCCGGTGAAAAACTGTTTTTT.

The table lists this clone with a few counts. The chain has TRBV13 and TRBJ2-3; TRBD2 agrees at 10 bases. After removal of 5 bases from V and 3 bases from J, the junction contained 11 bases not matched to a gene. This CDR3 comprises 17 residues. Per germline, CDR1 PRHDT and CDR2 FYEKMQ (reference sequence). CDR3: CASSTTRAGGPTDTQYF. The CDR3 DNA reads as TGTGCCAGCAGCACCACGCGAGCGGGGGGGCCAACAGATACGCAGTATTTT.

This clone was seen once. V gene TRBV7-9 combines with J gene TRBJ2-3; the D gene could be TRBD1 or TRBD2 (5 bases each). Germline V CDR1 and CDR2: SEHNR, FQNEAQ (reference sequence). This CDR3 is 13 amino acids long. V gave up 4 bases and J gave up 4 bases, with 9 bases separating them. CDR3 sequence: CASSSRGPDTQYF. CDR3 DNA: TGTGCCAGCAGCTCGAGGGGTCCAGATACGCAGTATTTT.

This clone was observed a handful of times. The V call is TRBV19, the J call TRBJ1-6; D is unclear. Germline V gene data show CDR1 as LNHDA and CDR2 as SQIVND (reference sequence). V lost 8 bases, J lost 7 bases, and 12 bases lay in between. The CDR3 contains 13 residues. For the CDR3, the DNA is TGTGCCAGTGGAGAGACAAACAATTCACCCCTCCACTTT. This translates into CASGETNNSPLHF.

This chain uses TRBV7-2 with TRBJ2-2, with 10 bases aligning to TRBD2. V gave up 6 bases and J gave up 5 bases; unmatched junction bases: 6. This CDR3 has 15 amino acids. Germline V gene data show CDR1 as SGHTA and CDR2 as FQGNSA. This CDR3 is CASSSLAGITGELFF. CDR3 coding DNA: TGTGCCAGCAGTTCACTAGCGGGGATTACCGGGGAGCTGTTTTTT.